A selection of T cell receptor beta chains follows, all from one sample in a study of post-analysis software for immune sequencing data. TCRdb ran MiXCR on the PCR reads and lists one entry per CDR3 protein. The sample yields roughly 620,000 distinct CDR3 sequences, roughly 45% seen once. The sample comprised blood. The receptor source for this set is a girl between 10 and 17 years old with multiple sclerosis. Both conserved end residues are part of each CDR3. Each record gives: D gene, J gene, clone size, CDR3 length, V gene, CDR3 protein, CDR3 DNA. A D gene is named only where the DNA matches it firmly. Expanded clones are given a class, and other clones once, few, many or no size at all.

. | TRBJ1-2 | few | 14 | TRBV20-1 | CSARDKQTNYGYTF | TGCAGTGCTAGAGATAAGCAGACTAACTATGGCTACACCTTC
. | TRBJ1-1 | . | 13 | TRBV20-1 | CSALQGSVTEAFF | TGCAGTGCCTTACAGGGATCGGTCACTGAAGCTTTCTTT
TRBD1 | TRBJ2-2 | . | 14 | TRBV10-3 | CAIRLTGATGELFF | TGTGCCATCAGGTTAACAGGGGCGACCGGGGAGCTGTTTTTT
. | TRBJ2-4 | . | 16 | TRBV4-1 | CASSQAERVAKNIQYF | TGCGCCAGCAGCCAAGCAGAGAGGGTAGCCAAAAACATTCAGTACTTC
. | TRBJ2-3 | few | 15 | TRBV7-8 | CASSPGPGQGVQEYF | TGTGCCAGCAGCCCGGGCCCGGGACAAGGGGTGCAGGAGTATTTT
TRBD1 | TRBJ1-5 | . | 15 | TRBV27 | CASSRTGGMNQPQHF | TGTGCCAGCAGTAGAACAGGGGGGATGAATCAGCCCCAGCATTTT
. | TRBJ2-2 | . | 12 | TRBV2 | CASRMYTGELFF | TGTGCCAGCAGGATGTACACCGGGGAGCTGTTTTTT
. | TRBJ2-7 | . | 13 | TRBV7-9 | CASSQEVIGEQYF | TGTGCCAGCAGCCAAGAGGTGATCGGCGAGCAGTACTTC
TRBD2 | TRBJ2-7 | . | 15 | TRBV20-1 | CSARAPNGRVYEQYF | TGCAGTGCTAGAGCCCCTAACGGGAGGGTTTACGAGCAGTACTTC
TRBD1 | TRBJ2-7 | . | 15 | TRBV29-1 | CGVGLGTGGNYEQYF | TGCGGCGTGGGACTTGGGACAGGGGGAAATTACGAGCAGTACTTC
TRBD2 | TRBJ2-5 | . | 15 | TRBV15 | CATSRTSGVQETQYF | TGTGCCACCAGCAGAACTAGCGGGGTACAAGAGACCCAGTACTTC
. | TRBJ2-1 | few | 16 | TRBV5-4 | CASSASPEADYNEQFF | TGTGCCAGCAGCGCTTCCCCGGAGGCGGATTACAATGAGCAGTTCTTC
. | TRBJ2-5 | . | 14 | TRBV7-8 | CASSLFGGGETQYF | TGTGCCAGCAGCTTATTCGGGGGAGGAGAGACCCAGTACTTC
TRBD2 | TRBJ2-5 | . | 16 | TRBV10-1 | CASSRTSGRAMETQYF | TGCGCCAGCAGTAGGACTAGCGGGAGGGCCATGGAGACCCAGTACTTC